The TCR beta chain under discussion was sequenced for a study of cytomegalovirus exposure and HLA in healthy donors. The PCR made use of 60 Vbeta and 13 Jbeta primers. The protocol was immunoSEQ multiplex PCR, while the TCRdb copy is restricted to in-frame clones and leaves out a portion. The sample has approximately 58,000 clones. This CDR3 is built from 14 residues. Germline V gives CDR1 MNHEY, CDR2 SVGAGI. The V end lost 0 bases, the J end lost 4 bases, and 9 bases lay between the germline ends. This sequence joins TRBV6-5 and TRBJ1-1; D gene unclear. Sample: PBMCs. The sequence came from a woman between 18 and 29 years old in good health and CMV-seronegative. The CDR3 DNA sequence: TGTGCCAGCAGTTACTCGCGGGGTGTCACTGAAGCTTTCTTT. As protein: CASSYSRGVTEAFF.